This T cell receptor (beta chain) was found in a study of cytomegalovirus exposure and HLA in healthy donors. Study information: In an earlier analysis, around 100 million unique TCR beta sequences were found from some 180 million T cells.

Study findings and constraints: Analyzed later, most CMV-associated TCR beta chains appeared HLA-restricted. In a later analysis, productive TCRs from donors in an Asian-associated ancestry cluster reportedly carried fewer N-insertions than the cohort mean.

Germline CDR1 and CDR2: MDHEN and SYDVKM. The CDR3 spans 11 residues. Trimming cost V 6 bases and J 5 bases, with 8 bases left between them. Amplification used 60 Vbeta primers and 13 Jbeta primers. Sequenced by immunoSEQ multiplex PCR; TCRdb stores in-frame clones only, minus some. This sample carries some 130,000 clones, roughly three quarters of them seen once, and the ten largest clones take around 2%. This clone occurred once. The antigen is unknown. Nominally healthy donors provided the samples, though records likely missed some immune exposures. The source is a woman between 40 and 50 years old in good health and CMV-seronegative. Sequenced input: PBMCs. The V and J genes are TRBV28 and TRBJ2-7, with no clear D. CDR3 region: CASSRSDEQYF. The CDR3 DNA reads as TGTGCCAGCAGCCGGTCTGACGAGCAGTACTTC. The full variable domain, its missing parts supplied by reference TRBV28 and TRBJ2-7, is DVKVTQSSRYLVKRTGEKVFLECVQDMDHENMFWYRQDPGLGLRLIYFSYDVKMKEKGDIPEGYSVSREKKERFSLILESASTNQTSMYLCASSRSDEQYFGPGTRLTVT.